The source of this T cell receptor beta chain is a study of shared clonotypes between healthy human individuals. Germline loops: CDR1 WSHSY, CDR2 SAAADI. V was cut by 2 bases and J by 1 base, with 7 bases left in between. The CDR3 extends over 14 amino acids. Naive CD8 populations comprised CD45RO-negative cells positively selected for CCR7, excluding terminally differentiated effector memory CD45RA+ cells. Sequencing was performed with immunoSEQ multiplex PCR; in TCRdb, only in-frame clones are kept and a portion is missing. Here the sample spans around 2,100,000 clones, about 95% being singletons. This rearrangement joins TRBV10-2 to TRBJ2-3; D is possibly TRBD2 (5 bases). The source material was naive CD8+ T cells sorted from blood. The sequence came from a young man in good health. CDR3 protein: CASSEGGGTDTQYF. The CDR3 DNA reads as TGCGCCAGCAGTGAGGGAGGTGGCACAGATACGCAGTATTTT.